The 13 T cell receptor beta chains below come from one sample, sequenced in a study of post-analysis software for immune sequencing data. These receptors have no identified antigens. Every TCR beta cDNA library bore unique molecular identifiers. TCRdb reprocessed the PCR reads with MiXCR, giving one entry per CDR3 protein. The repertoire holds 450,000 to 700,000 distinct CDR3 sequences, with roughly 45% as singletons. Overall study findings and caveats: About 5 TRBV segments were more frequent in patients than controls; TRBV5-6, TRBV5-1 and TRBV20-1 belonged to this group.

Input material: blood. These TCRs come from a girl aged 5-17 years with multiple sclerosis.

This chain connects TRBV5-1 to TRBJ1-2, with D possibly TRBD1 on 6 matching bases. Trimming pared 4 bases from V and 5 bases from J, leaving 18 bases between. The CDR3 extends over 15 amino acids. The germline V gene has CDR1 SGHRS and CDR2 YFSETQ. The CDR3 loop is CASSDGTSSGYGYTF. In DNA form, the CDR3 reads TGCGCCAGCAGCGATGGGACATCTTCAGGGTATGGCTACACCTTC.

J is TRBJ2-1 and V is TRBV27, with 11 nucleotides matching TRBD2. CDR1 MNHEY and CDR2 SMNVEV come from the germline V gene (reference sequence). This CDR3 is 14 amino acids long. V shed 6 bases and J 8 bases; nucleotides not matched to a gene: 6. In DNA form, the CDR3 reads TGTGCCAGCAGCCTAGCGGGAGGTGTGGATGAGCAGTTCTTC. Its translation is CASSLAGGVDEQFF.

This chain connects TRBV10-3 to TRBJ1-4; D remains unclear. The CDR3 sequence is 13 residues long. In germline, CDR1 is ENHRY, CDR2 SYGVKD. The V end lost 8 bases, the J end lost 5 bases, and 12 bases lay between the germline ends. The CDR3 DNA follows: TGTGCCATCCGGGAAGTTCTAAATGAAAAACTGTTTTTT. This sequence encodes CAIREVLNEKLFF.

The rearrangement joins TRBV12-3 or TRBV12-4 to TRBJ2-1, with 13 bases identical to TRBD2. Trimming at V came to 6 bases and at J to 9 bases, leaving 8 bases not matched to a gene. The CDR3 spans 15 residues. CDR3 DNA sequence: TGTGCCAGCAGACCCGGACTAGCGGGAGAGGGTGAGCAGTTCTTC. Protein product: CASRPGLAGEGEQFF.

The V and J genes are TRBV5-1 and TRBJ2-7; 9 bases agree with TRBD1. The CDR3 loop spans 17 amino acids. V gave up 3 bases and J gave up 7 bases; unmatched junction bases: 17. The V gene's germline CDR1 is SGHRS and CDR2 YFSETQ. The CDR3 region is CASSSTGGVNSYNEQYF. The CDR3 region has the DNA TGCGCCAGCAGCTCTACAGGGGGCGTAAACTCCTACAATGAGCAGTACTTC.

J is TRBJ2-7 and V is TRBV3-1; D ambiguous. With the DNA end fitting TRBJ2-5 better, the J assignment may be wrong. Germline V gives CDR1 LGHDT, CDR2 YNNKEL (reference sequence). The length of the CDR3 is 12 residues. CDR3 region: CASSPMEETQYF. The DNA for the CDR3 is TGTGCCAGCAGCCCGATGGAAGAGACCCAGTACTTC.

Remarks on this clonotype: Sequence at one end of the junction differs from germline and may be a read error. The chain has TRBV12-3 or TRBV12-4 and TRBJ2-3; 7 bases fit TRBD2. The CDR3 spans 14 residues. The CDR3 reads CASSTTTSSDAQYF. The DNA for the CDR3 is TGTGCCAGCAGTACCACGACTAGCTCAGATGCGCAGTATTTT.

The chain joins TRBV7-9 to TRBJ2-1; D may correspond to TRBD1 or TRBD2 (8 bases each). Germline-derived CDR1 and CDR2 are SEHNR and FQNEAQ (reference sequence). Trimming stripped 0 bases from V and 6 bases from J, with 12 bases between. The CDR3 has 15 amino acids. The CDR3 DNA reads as TGTGCCAGCAGCTTAGCTAGCGGGACAGGCAATGAGCAGTTCTTC. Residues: CASSLASGTGNEQFF.

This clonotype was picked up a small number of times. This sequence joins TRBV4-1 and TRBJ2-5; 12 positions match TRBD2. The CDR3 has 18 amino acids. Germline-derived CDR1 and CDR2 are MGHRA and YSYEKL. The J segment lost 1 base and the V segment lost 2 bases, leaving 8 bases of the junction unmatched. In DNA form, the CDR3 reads TGCGCCAGCAGCCAAAGACTAGCGGGGGAACTACTCCAAGAGACCCAGTACTTC. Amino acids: CASSQRLAGELLQETQYF.

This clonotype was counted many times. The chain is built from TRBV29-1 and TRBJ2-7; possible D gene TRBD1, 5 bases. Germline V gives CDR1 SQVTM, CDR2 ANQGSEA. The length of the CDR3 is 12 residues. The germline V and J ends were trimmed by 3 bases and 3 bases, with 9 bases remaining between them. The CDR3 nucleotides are TGCAGCGTTGAGACACAGGACTACGAGCAGTACTTC. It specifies CSVETQDYEQYF.

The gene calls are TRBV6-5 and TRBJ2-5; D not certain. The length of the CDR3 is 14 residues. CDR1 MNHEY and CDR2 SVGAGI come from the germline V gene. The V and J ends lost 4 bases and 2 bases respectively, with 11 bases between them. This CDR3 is CASSSIGQQETQYF. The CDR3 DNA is TGTGCCAGCAGTTCTATAGGCCAGCAAGAGACCCAGTACTTC.

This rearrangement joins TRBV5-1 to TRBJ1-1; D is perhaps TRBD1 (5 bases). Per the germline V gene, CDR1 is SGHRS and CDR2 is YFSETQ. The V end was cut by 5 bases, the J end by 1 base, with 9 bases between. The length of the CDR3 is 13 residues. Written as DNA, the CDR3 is TGCGCCAGCAGATCCGGGGCGAACACTGAAGCTTTCTTT. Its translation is CASRSGANTEAFF.

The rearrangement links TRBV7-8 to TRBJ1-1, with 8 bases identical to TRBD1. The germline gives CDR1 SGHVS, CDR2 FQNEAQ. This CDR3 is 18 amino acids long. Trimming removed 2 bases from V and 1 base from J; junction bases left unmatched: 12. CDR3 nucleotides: TGTGCCAGCAGCTTACTAAGGATTACAGGGGGAGAGAACACTGAAGCTTTCTTT. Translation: CASSLLRITGGENTEAFF.